This T cell receptor beta chain was captured by sequencing in a study of cytomegalovirus exposure and HLA in healthy donors. The PCR used 60 Vbeta and 13 Jbeta primers. The repertoire was sequenced with immunoSEQ multiplex PCR; TCRdb's copy has only in-frame clones and lacks some. The table shows 100,000 to 150,000 clones, with approximately 78% occurring only once. The ends were cut back, 1 base at V and 2 bases at J, with 9 bases in the middle. CDR1 and CDR2 from the germline V gene are SGHAT and FQNNGV. The CDR3 runs 14 residues. The clonotype was recovered from a man aged 35-49 years in good health and CMV-seronegative. The chain carries TRBV11-2 and TRBJ2-7; the D gene is possibly TRBD1 (5 bases). Sequencing was performed on PBMCs. The CDR3 spells CASSLGTLPYEQYF. The CDR3 DNA reads TGTGCCAGCAGCTTAGGGACACTACCCTACGAGCAGTACTTC.